This T cell receptor (beta chain) was documented in a study of early T cells in non-severe SARS-CoV-2 infection. The overall study: The chains were unpaired, and the sequenced material was bulk RNA from unsorted whole blood.

This clonotype has a count of ten or more. Its specificity is not known. Tagging with unique molecular identifiers was applied to individual cDNA molecules. A single record per CDR3 protein comes from TCRdb applying MiXCR to the 5' RACE reads. The repertoire holds over 80,000 distinct CDR3 sequences, less than 15% seen once, with 4% to 4.5% in the top ten. Findings and caveats of the study: Private and CD4 specificities were missed by VDJdb matching, which favored anti-spike CD8 responses.

Germline V lookup: CDR1 MDHEN, CDR2 SYDVKM. Trimming removed 5 bases at V and 8 bases at J, with 22 bases between. The CDR3 sequence is 17 residues long. The specimen comprised whole blood, sampled at baseline. The chain has TRBV28 and TRBJ1-6, with D maybe TRBD1 (6 bases). The origin of this receptor is an adult who was a healthcare worker with PCR-confirmed SARS-CoV-2 infection or an uninfected control (not recorded which). The CDR3 loop is CASSQSGTPGGYSPLHF. CDR3 coding DNA: TGTGCCAGCAGTCAGTCCGGGACACCTGGAGGTTATTCACCCCTCCACTTT.